This TCR beta chain was found in a study of T cells expressing NK-cell markers. Across the whole study: Sorted CD3+CD56+NKG2C+, CD3+CD56+NKG2C- and CD3+CD56-NKG2C+ T cells provided the TCR beta repertoires. Study-wide results and limits: Over 5 donors had dominant NKG2C+ clonotypes that comprised roughly 1.0-7.0% of their CD8+ T cells. The leading position in the CD3+CD56-NKG2C+ fraction of several donors also went to these clonotypes.

Researchers built TCR beta cDNA using 5'RACE template switching with UMIs. No DNA is given; TCRdb re-called the 5' RACE reads and lists each CDR3 protein once. The clone table shows 120,000 to 150,000 distinct CDR3 sequences, with the ten largest holding roughly 12%. On this clonotype itself: Antigen: not known.

The sample was blood T cells: a sorted CD56 or NKG2C T cell subset, CD4+ or CD8+ T cells, or bulk PBMC T cells (not recorded which). This clonotype originated in a man aged 18 to 29 in good health.

CDR3 sequence: CASRVTYNEQFF. This chain joins TRBV12-3 or TRBV12-4 and TRBJ2-1. The CDR3 contains 12 residues.